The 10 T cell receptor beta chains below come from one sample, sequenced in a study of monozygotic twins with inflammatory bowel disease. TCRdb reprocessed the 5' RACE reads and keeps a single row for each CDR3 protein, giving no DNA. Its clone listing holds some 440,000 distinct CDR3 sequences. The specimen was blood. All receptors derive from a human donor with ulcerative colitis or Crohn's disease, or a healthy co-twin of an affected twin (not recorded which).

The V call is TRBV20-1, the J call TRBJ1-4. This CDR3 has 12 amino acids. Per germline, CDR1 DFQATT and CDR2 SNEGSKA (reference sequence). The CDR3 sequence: CSAREQTEKLFF.

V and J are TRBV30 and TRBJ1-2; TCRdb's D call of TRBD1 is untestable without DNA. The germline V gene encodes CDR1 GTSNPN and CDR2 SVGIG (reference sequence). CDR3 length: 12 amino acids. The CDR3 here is CAWSKGVGGYTF.

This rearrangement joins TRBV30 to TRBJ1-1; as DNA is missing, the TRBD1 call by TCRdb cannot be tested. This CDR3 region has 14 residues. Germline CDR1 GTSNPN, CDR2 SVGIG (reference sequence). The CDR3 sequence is CAWSSPDRTDGAFF.

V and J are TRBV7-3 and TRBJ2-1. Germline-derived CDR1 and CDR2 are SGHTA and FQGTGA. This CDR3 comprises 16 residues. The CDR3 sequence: CASSLMGLGSYNEQFF.

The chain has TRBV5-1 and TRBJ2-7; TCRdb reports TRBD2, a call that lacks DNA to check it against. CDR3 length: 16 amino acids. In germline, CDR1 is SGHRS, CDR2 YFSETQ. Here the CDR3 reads CASSILTSGVSYEQYF.

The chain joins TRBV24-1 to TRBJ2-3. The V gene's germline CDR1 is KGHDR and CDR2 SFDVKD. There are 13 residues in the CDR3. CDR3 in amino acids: CATSDSGTDTQYF.

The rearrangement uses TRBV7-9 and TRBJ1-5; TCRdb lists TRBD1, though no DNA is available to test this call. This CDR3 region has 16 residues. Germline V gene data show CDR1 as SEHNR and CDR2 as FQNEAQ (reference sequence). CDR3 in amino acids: CASRPGDGNSNQPQHF.

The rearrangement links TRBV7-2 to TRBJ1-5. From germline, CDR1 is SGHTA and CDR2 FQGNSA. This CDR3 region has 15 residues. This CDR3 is CASSFGGMNNQPQHF.

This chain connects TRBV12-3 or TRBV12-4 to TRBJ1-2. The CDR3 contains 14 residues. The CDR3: CASTSGVGNYGYTF.

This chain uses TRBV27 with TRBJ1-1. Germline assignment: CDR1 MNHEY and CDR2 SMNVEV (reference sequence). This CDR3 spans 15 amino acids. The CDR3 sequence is CASSLSSPEYTEAFF.